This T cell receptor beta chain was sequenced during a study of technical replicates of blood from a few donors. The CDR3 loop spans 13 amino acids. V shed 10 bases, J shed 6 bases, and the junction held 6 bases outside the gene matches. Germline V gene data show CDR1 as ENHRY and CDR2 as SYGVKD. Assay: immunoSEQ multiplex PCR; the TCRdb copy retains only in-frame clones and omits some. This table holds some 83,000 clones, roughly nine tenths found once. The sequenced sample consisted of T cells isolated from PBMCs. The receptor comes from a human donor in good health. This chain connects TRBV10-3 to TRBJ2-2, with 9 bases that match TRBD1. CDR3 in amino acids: CATRTGDAGELFF. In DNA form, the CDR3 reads TGTGCCACCCGGACAGGGGATGCCGGGGAGCTGTTTTTT.